The next 5 T cell receptor beta chains were all read from a single sample in a study of T cells in Graves' hyperthyroidism and ophthalmopathy (dated by TCRdb to the late 2010s). The method was multiplex PCR. These reads were obtained on an Illumina HiSeq 2000. Amplification of TCR beta CDR3 regions was carried out from RNA transcripts. The first round of RT-PCR for the TCR CDR3 was performed with the HTBI primer set and the Qiagen OneStep RT-PCR kit. TCRdb handled the public reads itself, with Q25 trimming in fastp and clone calling in MiXCR, and kept productive beta chains. All rows with the same CDR3 protein become a single entry with the most common DNA and genes. This sample has 550,000 to 800,000 distinct CDR3 sequences in its table, and roughly 17% of those were observed once. The ten largest clonotypes hold approximately 8.4% of the sample. The sequenced sample consisted of blood. The receptors originated from a man aged 18-30 years with Graves' hyperthyroidism.

The chain employs TRBV2 and TRBJ2-5; no reliable D call. The V gene lost 8 bases and the J gene lost 2 bases, with 15 bases spanning the gap. The germline CDR1 and CDR2 sequences are SNHLY and FYNNEI. The CDR3 is made up of 14 amino acids. The CDR3 is CASAARRVQETQYF. The DNA for the CDR3 is TGTGCCAGCGCTGCCCGGCGAGTTCAAGAGACCCAGTACTTC.

This clonotype occurred a few times. This chain uses TRBV28 with TRBJ2-3, with 10 bases fitting TRBD2. V dropped 3 bases and J dropped 6; count of bases not matched to a gene: 9. This CDR3 region has 16 residues. Germline lookup yields CDR1 MDHEN and CDR2 SYDVKM. The CDR3 DNA reads as TGTGCCAGCAGTTTCGCTAGCGGGAGAGGAGGGGATACGCAGTATTTT. Residues: CASSFASGRGGDTQYF.

This clonotype was seen ten or more times. The V gene is TRBV6-5, the J gene TRBJ2-2; D ambiguous. The CDR3 has 16 residues. The ends were cut back, 1 base at V and 5 bases at J, with 14 bases in the middle. In germline, CDR1 is MNHEY, CDR2 SVGAGI. DNA of the CDR3: TGTGCCAGCAGTTACTTTTGGCGGAGAAAAACCGGGGAGCTGTTTTTT. Amino acid sequence: CASSYFWRRKTGELFF.

The J gene is TRBJ2-7, the V gene TRBV9, with no clear D. CDR3 length equals 15 residues. Trimming pared 0 bases from V and 0 bases from J, leaving 10 bases between. Looked up from germline, CDR1 is SGDLS and CDR2 is YYNGEE. CDR3 in amino acids: CASSVGGAGSYEQYF. CDR3 sequence (DNA): TGTGCCAGCAGCGTAGGAGGTGCCGGCTCCTACGAGCAGTACTTC. Full variable domain (missing parts from reference TRBV9 and TRBJ2-7): DSGVTQTPKHLITATGQRVTLRCSPRSGDLSVYWYQQSLDQGLQFLIQYYNGEERAKGNILERFSAQQFPDLHSELNLSSLELGDSALYFCASSVGGAGSYEQYFGPGTRLTVT.

There are many counts of this clonotype. V is TRBV20-1 and J is TRBJ2-7; D possibly uses TRBD1 or TRBD2 (5 bases each). V lost 2 bases, J lost 1 base, and 9 bases lay in between. Germline-derived CDR1 and CDR2 are DFQATT and SNEGSKA (reference sequence). CDR3 length: 13 residues. CDR3 nucleotide sequence: TGCAGTGCTAGAAGAGGGGTTTCCTACGAGCAGTACTTC. It yields the protein CSARRGVSYEQYF.